The source of this TCR beta chain is a study of identical twins. The sample holds a few counts of this clonotype. V gave up 4 bases and J gave up 0 bases, with 8 bases separating them. This CDR3 comprises 14 residues. Germline V gene data show CDR1 as MRHNA and CDR2 as SNTAGT. Every donor was a healthy Caucasian. TCRdb re-called the 5' RACE reads with MiXCR, one entry per CDR3 protein. The sample consists of hundreds of thousands of distinct CDR3 sequences, under 9% of them appearing once. This sample also belongs to another study, concerning yellow fever vaccine responses in identical twins.

This sequence originates from a woman between 18 and 30 years old in good health. The V gene is TRBV6-4, the J gene TRBJ2-3; no clear D gene. The sample was memory (CD45RO+) T cells sorted from blood. CDR3 sequence: CASSVRASTDTQYF. The CDR3 nucleotides read TGTGCCAGCAGTGTACGGGCTAGCACAGATACGCAGTATTTT.